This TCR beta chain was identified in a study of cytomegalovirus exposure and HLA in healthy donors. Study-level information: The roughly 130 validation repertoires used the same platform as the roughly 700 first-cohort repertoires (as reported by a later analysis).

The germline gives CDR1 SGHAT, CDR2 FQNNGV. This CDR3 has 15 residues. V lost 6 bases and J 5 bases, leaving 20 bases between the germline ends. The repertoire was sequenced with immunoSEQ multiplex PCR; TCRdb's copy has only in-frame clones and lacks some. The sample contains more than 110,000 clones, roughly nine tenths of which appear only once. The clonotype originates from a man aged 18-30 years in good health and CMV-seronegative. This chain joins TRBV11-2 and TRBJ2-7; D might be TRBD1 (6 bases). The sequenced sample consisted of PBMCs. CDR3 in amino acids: CASRKGYRVVNEQYF. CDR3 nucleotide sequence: TGTGCCAGCAGGAAGGGATACAGGGTTGTGAACGAGCAGTACTTC.